This T cell receptor beta chain was captured by sequencing in a study of cytomegalovirus exposure and HLA in healthy donors. Overall study findings and caveats: A likely sequencing artifact accounted for one observed cluster of highly shared sequence variants. Later on, an analysis tied around 17,000 TCR beta sequences to HLA alleles at 0.05 false discovery rate.

V lost 5 bases to trimming and J lost 0 bases, with 12 bases between them. The length of the CDR3 is 15 residues. The V gene's germline CDR1 is MRHNA and CDR2 SNTAGT. Details on this clone: Its antigen is not known.

Primers included in the PCR were 60 Vbeta and 13 Jbeta primers. Method: immunoSEQ multiplex PCR; TCRdb's copy keeps in-frame clones and lacks some. The repertoire has approximately 32,000 clones, approximately 90% of them found once; the top ten carry roughly 2.5%. The chain is built from TRBV6-4 and TRBJ2-3; weak D call: TRBD1 (5 bases). This TCR came from a woman under 30 in good health and CMV-seronegative. The sample consisted of PBMCs. CDR3 amino acids: CASSPEWGSTDTQYF. CDR3 bases: TGTGCCAGCAGTCCCGAGTGGGGCAGCACAGATACGCAGTATTTT.